The 20 T cell receptor beta chains below come from one sample, sequenced in a study of blood T cell repertoires in COVID-19. The protocol was immunoSEQ multiplex PCR, while the TCRdb copy is restricted to in-frame clones and leaves out a portion. The sample records roughly 200,000 clones, about 93% being singletons. The specimen sequenced was peripheral blood. The receptor set was obtained from a man aged 50-60 years with acute or convalescent COVID-19.

The chain has TRBV20-1 and TRBJ1-1; D is undetermined. Trimming left V 3 bases short and J 4 bases short, with 15 bases between. The CDR3 loop spans 14 amino acids. CDR1 and CDR2 from the germline V gene are DFQATT and SNEGSKA (reference sequence). CDR3 protein: CSASVVSGSTEAFF. The CDR3 bases are TGCAGTGCTAGTGTCGTGTCGGGTAGCACTGAAGCTTTCTTT.

The rearrangement links TRBV11-2 to TRBJ1-3; unclear D gene. Trimming took 1 base from V and 8 from J, leaving 9 bases between them. CDR1 and CDR2 (germline): SGHAT, FQNNGV. The CDR3 spans 13 residues. CDR3 bases: TGTGCCAGCAGCTTAGGGGAGGTTGACACCATATATTTT. Its translation: CASSLGEVDTIYF.

V is TRBV4-2 and J is TRBJ2-2, with 10 bases lining up with TRBD2. In germline, CDR1 is LGHNA, CDR2 YNFKEQ. Trimming removed 1 base from V and 8 bases from J; junction bases left unmatched: 13. This CDR3 contains 18 residues. The DNA of the CDR3 is TGTGCCAGCAGCCAAGGACTAGGGAGGAGTAGCGGGAGGGGGGAGCTGTTTTTT. Its translation: CASSQGLGRSSGRGELFF.

The CDR3 here is CASSWAGSYEQYF. Here the CDR3 DNA reads TGTGCCAGCAGTTGGGCAGGATCCTACGAGCAGTACTTC. The chain is built from TRBV25-1 and TRBJ2-7; D ambiguous. Germline loops: CDR1 MGHDK, CDR2 SYGVNS. The CDR3 totals 13 residues. V was cut by 5 bases and J by 1 base, with 9 bases left in between.

This chain joins TRBV18 and TRBJ1-5, with 7 bases that match TRBD1. The germline V gene encodes CDR1 KGHSH and CDR2 LQKENI. V gave up 4 bases and J gave up 3 bases; unmatched junction bases: 3. The length of the CDR3 is 14 residues. The CDR3 coding sequence is TGTGCCAGCTCACGTGGGACAGACAATCAGCCCCAGCATTTT. This translates into CASSRGTDNQPQHF.

The sample holds one count of this clone. This chain connects TRBV27 to TRBJ2-1; 9 bases are a match to TRBD2. V was clipped by 5 bases and J by 9 bases; unmatched bases: 11. Germline CDR1 MNHEY, CDR2 SMNVEV (reference sequence). The CDR3 runs 15 residues. This chain's CDR3 is CASSPAGTSKSEQFF. For the CDR3, the DNA is TGTGCCAGCAGTCCAGCAGGGACTAGCAAGAGTGAGCAGTTCTTC.

The chain recombines TRBV9 with TRBJ1-4; 12 positions match TRBD1. V lost 3 bases and J lost 3; bases outside the gene matches: 3. The CDR3 extends over 16 amino acids. Germline lookup yields CDR1 SGDLS and CDR2 YYNGEE. CDR3 bases: TGTGCCAGCAGCGCCGGGACAGGGGGCCCTAATGAAAAACTGTTTTTT. It yields the protein CASSAGTGGPNEKLFF. Supplemented by reference TRBV9 and TRBJ1-4, the full variable domain reads DSGVTQTPKHLITATGQRVTLRCSPRSGDLSVYWYQQSLDQGLQFLIQYYNGEERAKGNILERFSAQQFPDLHSELNLSSLELGDSALYFCASSAGTGGPNEKLFFGSGTQLSVL.

In nucleotides, the CDR3 is TGTGCCAGCACCCCCAGCGGGGTCACAGATACGCAGTATTTT. As protein: CASTPSGVTDTQYF. This chain joins TRBV11-1 and TRBJ2-3; 7 bases map to TRBD2. CDR1 is SGHAT and CDR2 is FQDESV in the germline V gene (reference sequence). The CDR3 extends over 14 amino acids. V lost 7 bases and J lost 2; bases outside the gene matches: 6.

This sequence joins TRBV5-1 and TRBJ1-1; D remains unclear. The CDR3 runs to 11 residues. Per the germline V gene, CDR1 is SGHRS and CDR2 is YFSETQ. V gave up 8 bases and J gave up 1 base, with 6 bases separating them. Written as DNA, the CDR3 is TGCGCCAGTCGACAGAACACTGAAGCTTTCTTT. As protein: CASRQNTEAFF.

The J gene is TRBJ2-5, the V gene TRBV4-1; possibly TRBD2 for D (5 bases). From germline, CDR1 is MGHRA and CDR2 YSYEKL. The CDR3 length is 14 residues. Deletions cut 2 bases from V and 1 base from J, with 8 bases between. The CDR3 sequence is CASSQRGRQETQYF. Here the CDR3 DNA reads TGCGCCAGCAGCCAACGGGGTCGCCAAGAGACCCAGTACTTC.

The chain is built from TRBV4-1 and TRBJ1-1, with 8 bases fitting TRBD1. Trimming at V came to 1 base and at J to 10 bases, leaving 11 bases not matched to a gene. The CDR3 sequence is 15 residues long. Germline-derived CDR1 and CDR2 are MGHRA and YSYEKL. The CDR3 bases are TGCGCCAGCAGCCAAGGGGGGACAGGTACTACCGTAGCTTTCTTT. Residues: CASSQGGTGTTVAFF.

This clone was recorded only once. The rearrangement links TRBV30 to TRBJ2-1, with D tentatively TRBD1 (5 bases). CDR1 is GTSNPN and CDR2 is SVGIG in the germline V gene (reference sequence). The CDR3 is 16 amino acids. Trimming took 1 base from V and 6 from J, leaving 19 bases between them. The CDR3 nucleotides are TGTGCCTGGAGTGAGCGCCGGGCCCTCAGGGCCAATGAGCAGTTCTTC. This sequence encodes CAWSERRALRANEQFF.

The sample holds one count of this clone. The chain employs TRBV6-2 or TRBV6-3 and TRBJ2-7, with 7 bases aligning to TRBD2. Germline V lookup: CDR1 MNHEY, CDR2 SVGEGT. CDR3 length: 15 residues. After removal of 6 bases from V and 0 bases from J, the junction contained 8 bases not matched to a gene. The CDR3 region has the DNA TGTGCCAGCAGCACGAGGACGGGGGGCTCCTACGAGCAGTACTTC. It is translated as CASSTRTGGSYEQYF.

The chain joins TRBV13 to TRBJ2-7, with a possible D match to TRBD1 (5 bases). V shed 0 bases and J shed 5 bases, with 14 bases lying between them. This CDR3 is 15 amino acids long. Germline loops: CDR1 PRHDT, CDR2 FYEKMQ (reference sequence). DNA for the CDR3: TGTGCCAGCAGCTTAGGCACCAGGGTAATCCACGAGCAGTACGTC. This encodes CASSLGTRVIHEQYV.

This rearrangement joins TRBV18 to TRBJ2-6; a possible D gene is TRBD1 (6 bases). Deletions cut 2 bases from V and 4 bases from J, with 24 bases between. This CDR3 region has 20 residues. CDR1 KGHSH and CDR2 LQKENI come from the germline V gene. The CDR3 reads CASSPFQPRGQGTGANVLTF. The DNA of the CDR3 is TGTGCCAGCTCACCATTTCAACCCCGAGGGCAGGGGACCGGGGCCAACGTCCTGACTTTC.

The CDR3 bases are TGTGCCAGCAGTGATCTAGCGCAAGAGACCCAGTACTTC. Encoded protein: CASSDLAQETQYF. The rearrangement joins TRBV11-2 to TRBJ2-5, with a weak D call TRBD2 (6 bases). Between the trimmed V and J ends, which lost 6 bases and 2 bases, there was a span of 10 bases. Germline V gene lookup returns CDR1 SGHAT and CDR2 FQNNGV. This CDR3 has 13 amino acids.

This chain uses TRBV28 with TRBJ2-5; 12 positions agree with TRBD2. The CDR3 is 16 residues long. With V trimmed by 1 base and J by 1 base, 1 base remained unmatched. Looked up from germline, CDR1 is MDHEN and CDR2 is SYDVKM. Here the CDR3 DNA reads TGTGCCAGCAGTTTATCACTAGCGGGGGGCCAAGAGACCCAGTACTTC. This encodes CASSLSLAGGQETQYF.

This clone has just one count. The chain couples TRBV28 to TRBJ2-7; 9 positions match TRBD1. V lost 2 bases and J lost 7; bases outside the gene matches: 15. CDR3 size: 17 residues. Germline lookup yields CDR1 MDHEN and CDR2 SYDVKM. Written as DNA, the CDR3 is TGTGCCAGCAGTTTAAGCAGACAGAGGGGACAGGGCTGGGAGCAGTACTTC. Translation gives CASSLSRQRGQGWEQYF.

The chain uses TRBV28 and TRBJ1-4; 8 bases are shared with TRBD1. This CDR3 spans 15 amino acids. Germline CDR1 MDHEN, CDR2 SYDVKM. V lost 5 bases to trimming and J lost 3 bases; unmatched junction nucleotides: 5. CDR3 in amino acids: CASSPPGQANEKLFF. The CDR3 DNA sequence: TGTGCCAGCAGTCCGCCGGGACAGGCTAATGAAAAACTGTTTTTT. Looking up the rest from reference TRBV28 and TRBJ1-4 gives the full variable domain: DVKVTQSSRYLVKRTGEKVFLECVQDMDHENMFWYRQDPGLGLRLIYFSYDVKMKEKGDIPEGYSVSREKKERFSLILESASTNQTSMYLCASSPPGQANEKLFFGSGTQLSVL.

The chain uses TRBV19 and TRBJ1-1; TRBD1 might be the D (6 bases). Looked up from germline, CDR1 is LNHDA and CDR2 is SQIVND (reference sequence). There are 13 residues in the CDR3. Trimming removed 6 bases at V and 7 bases at J, with 15 bases between. In nucleotides, the CDR3 is TGTGCCAGTAGCCCACAGGGAGATGGTGAAGCTTTCTTT. Residues: CASSPQGDGEAFF.